Presented here are 24 T cell receptor beta chains from one specimen sequenced in a study of immune characterization of retroperitoneal liposarcoma. TCRdb re-called the PCR reads through MiXCR, storing one row per CDR3 protein. The sample contains about 10,000 distinct CDR3 sequences, roughly 35% of which appear only once. Sequencing was carried out using tumor tissue. These receptors were collected from a female donor with retroperitoneal liposarcoma.

This clonotype was recorded at least ten times. The CDR3 nucleotides read TGTGCCAGCGCGGGACACCGTTCCTACGAGCAGTTCTTC. Its protein product is CASAGHRSYEQFF. This sequence joins TRBV7-8 and TRBJ2-1; perhaps D is TRBD1 or TRBD2 (6 bases each). The germline V and J ends were trimmed by 8 bases and 10 bases, with 18 bases remaining between them. The length of the CDR3 is 13 residues. The V gene's germline CDR1 is SGHVS and CDR2 FQNEAQ. The full variable domain, in which reference TRBV7-8 and TRBJ2-1 provide the parts outside the CDR3, is GAGVSQSPRYKVAKRGQDVALRCDPISGHVSLFWYQQALGQGPEFLTYFQNEAQLDKSGLPSDRFFAERPEGSVSTLKIQRTQQEDSAVYLCASAGHRSYEQFFGPGTRLTVL.

This clonotype turned up a few times. The chain links TRBV7-9 to TRBJ2-6, with 10 bases aligning to TRBD1. V gave up 4 bases and J gave up 0 bases; unmatched junction bases: 6. The V gene's germline CDR1 is SEHNR and CDR2 FQNEAQ (reference sequence). The CDR3 length is 18 residues. CDR3: CASSSRWTGGSGANVLTF. Here the CDR3 DNA reads TGTGCCAGCAGCTCCAGGTGGACAGGGGGCTCTGGGGCCAACGTCCTGACTTTC.

A few counts support this clonotype. This rearrangement joins TRBV6-1 to TRBJ1-2; 9 nucleotides align to TRBD1. V dropped 6 bases and J dropped 2; count of bases not matched to a gene: 19. The CDR3 runs 19 residues. The germline CDR1 and CDR2 sequences are MNHNS and SASEGT. The CDR3 loop is CASSRRYVGTGLDNYGYTF. Written as DNA, the CDR3 is TGTGCCAGCAGCCGAAGGTACGTGGGGACAGGGCTTGACAACTATGGCTACACCTTC.

This chain uses TRBV7-3 with TRBJ2-3, with D maybe TRBD1 (5 bases). Germline V gene data show CDR1 as SGHTA and CDR2 as FQGTGA. V was clipped by 3 bases and J by 1 base, with 11 bases between them. This CDR3 is built from 15 residues. The CDR3 loop is CASSFDSGGTDTQYF. DNA of the CDR3: TGTGCCAGCAGCTTTGACAGTGGGGGCACAGATACGCAGTATTTT.

In this sample, this clonotype turned up many times. V gene TRBV6-1 combines with J gene TRBJ1-6; TRBD1 matches at 7 bases. The germline V gene has CDR1 MNHNS and CDR2 SASEGT. Losses at the gene ends were 7 bases for V and 11 bases for J; bases not matched to a gene: 14. This CDR3 region has 15 residues. The CDR3 loop reads CASIARDRIRAPLHF. The CDR3 DNA follows: TGTGCCAGCATCGCCCGGGACAGAATAAGGGCACCCCTCCACTTT.

This clonotype showed up just a few times. The chain links TRBV27 to TRBJ1-4; D possibly corresponds to TRBD1 (5 bases). Per germline, CDR1 MNHEY and CDR2 SMNVEV (reference sequence). Trimming pared 4 bases from V and 8 bases from J, leaving 14 bases between. The CDR3 contains 14 residues. CDR3 nucleotide sequence: TGTGCCAGCAGTTCACTACTCCGGGGCGAAAAACTGTTTTTT. Its protein product is CASSSLLRGEKLFF.

There are a few counts of this clonotype. This sequence joins TRBV7-6 and TRBJ2-1; no clear D. Trimming cost V 1 base and J 1 base, with 2 bases left between them. Germline CDR1 reads SGHVS; CDR2 reads FNYEAQ. The CDR3 spans 13 residues. CDR3 bases: TGTGCCAGCAGCTTAGTTTCCTACAATGAGCAGTTCTTC. Protein: CASSLVSYNEQFF.

Within the sample, this clonotype is medium-sized (0.01 to 0.1%). This chain uses TRBV7-2 with TRBJ2-5; D remains ambiguous. CDR1 SGHTA and CDR2 FQGNSA come from the germline V gene. V shed 6 bases and J shed 5 bases, with 16 bases lying between them. The CDR3 consists of 14 residues. The CDR3 protein is CASRAADILETQYF. CDR3 DNA sequence: TGTGCCAGCAGGGCTGCGGATATATTGGAGACCCAGTACTTC.

This clonotype turned up a few times. The chain recombines TRBV6-1 with TRBJ2-4, with TRBD2 matching 11 bases. The CDR3 length is 13 residues. Per germline, CDR1 MNHNS and CDR2 SASEGT. The trim removed 10 bases at V and 13 bases at J, leaving 12 bases unmatched. CDR3 amino acids: CATATSGGNEQYF. For the CDR3, the DNA is TGTGCCACCGCCACTAGCGGGGGCAATGAGCAGTACTTC.

V gene TRBV7-2 combines with J gene TRBJ2-5; 10 bases match TRBD1. The J call may be in error: the DNA end matches TRBJ2-7 better. The germline CDR1 and CDR2 sequences are SGHTA and FQGNSA. CDR3 size: 17 residues. This CDR3 reads CASSLEPTGQGNNEQYF. The CDR3 region has the DNA TGTGCCAGCAGCTTAGAACCGACGGGACAGGGGAACAACGAGCAGTACTTC.

The chain is built from TRBV27 and TRBJ2-2; 14 nucleotides match TRBD2. The CDR3 loop spans 18 amino acids. CDR1 is MNHEY, CDR2 SMNVEV, per germline (reference sequence). J was trimmed by 3 bases and V by 3 bases; bases with no gene match: 6. The CDR3 DNA follows: TGTGCCAGCAGTTTCCGACTAGCGGGGGGGCAGGACACCGGGGAGCTGTTTTTT. Its translation: CASSFRLAGGQDTGELFF.

The rearrangement links TRBV6-1 to TRBJ2-5; the D gene is possibly TRBD2 (6 bases). Near its end, the DNA agrees better with TRBJ2-1, so the J call may be wrong. This CDR3 spans 13 amino acids. Germline assignment: CDR1 MNHNS and CDR2 SASEGT. CDR3: CASLAGRPYEQFF. In DNA form, the CDR3 reads TGTGCCAGCCTGGCGGGGAGACCCTACGAGCAGTTCTTC.

A few counts support this clonotype. This sequence joins TRBV7-8 and TRBJ2-3, with 7 bases aligning to TRBD2. Germline lookup yields CDR1 SGHVS and CDR2 FQNEAQ. The CDR3 totals 14 residues. V dropped 5 bases and J dropped 5; count of bases not matched to a gene: 7. The CDR3 region is CASSRLAFQDTQYF. Here the CDR3 DNA reads TGTGCCAGCAGCCGACTAGCTTTCCAAGATACGCAGTATTTT.

This clonotype is medium-sized in the sample. The chain employs TRBV6-1 and TRBJ2-1; 12 bases fit TRBD2. Losses at the gene ends were 2 bases for V and 10 bases for J; bases not matched to a gene: 6. This CDR3 is built from 15 residues. Germline lookup yields CDR1 MNHNS and CDR2 SASEGT. The CDR3 is CASSERLAGAYEQFF. Here the CDR3 DNA reads TGTGCCAGCAGTGAACGACTAGCGGGAGCGTACGAGCAGTTCTTC.

The rearrangement links TRBV12-3 or TRBV12-4 to TRBJ2-1, with TRBD2 identical over 8 bases. The CDR3 has 15 residues. Germline trimming cut 4 bases from V and 2 bases from J; bases unmatched to any gene: 4. CDR3 coding DNA: TGTGCCAGCAGTTATAGCGGGACCACCTACAATGAGCAGTTCTTC. It codes for CASSYSGTTYNEQFF.

V usage is TRBV10-2 and J usage is TRBJ2-1; D is unclear. TRBJ2-7 explains the end of the DNA better; the J call may be wrong. The CDR3 is made up of 15 amino acids. CDR1 WSHSY and CDR2 SAAADI come from the germline V gene. CDR3 amino acids: CASRDFNLDLYEQYF. CDR3 sequence (DNA): TGCGCCAGCAGAGATTTTAACCTAGACCTCTACGAGCAGTACTTC.

The rearrangement uses TRBV6-1 and TRBJ2-5; no clear D. The germline V gene encodes CDR1 MNHNS and CDR2 SASEGT. V dropped 1 base and J dropped 5 bases, with 8 bases sitting between them. This CDR3 is built from 13 residues. Written as DNA, the CDR3 is TGTGCCAGCAGTGAAGAGTTCTGGGAGACCCAGTACTTC. This codes for CASSEEFWETQYF.

A note on this clonotype: A much larger clone is a single base away; this may be a read error. The rearrangement uses TRBV7-2 and TRBJ2-1, with D perhaps being TRBD1 or TRBD2 (6 bases each). The germline CDR1 and CDR2 sequences are SGHTA and FQGNSA. There are 13 residues in the CDR3. V gave up 6 bases and J gave up 13 bases, with 19 bases separating them. The CDR3 loop is CASSRGPQETQFF. In nucleotides, the CDR3 is TGTGCCAGCAGTCGGGGGCCCCAAGAGACCCAGTTCTTC. The whole variable domain, filled in from reference TRBV7-2 and TRBJ2-1, reads GAGVSQSPSNKVTEKGKDVELRCDPISGHTALYWYRQSLGQGLEFLIYFQGNSAPDKSGLPSDRFSAERTGGSVSTLTIQRTQQEDSAVYLCASSRGPQETQFFGPGTRLTVL.

This clonotype has just a few counts. The genes are TRBV11-2 and TRBJ2-3; a weak D match, TRBD2 (5 bases). The germline CDR1 and CDR2 sequences are SGHAT and FQNNGV. The CDR3 is 13 amino acids. V lost 9 bases, J lost 1 base, and 11 bases lay in between. The CDR3, as DNA: TGTGCCAGGGGAGAGTTCGGCACAGATACGCAGTATTTT. As protein: CARGEFGTDTQYF.

The V call is TRBV27, the J call TRBJ2-3; 8 nucleotides align to TRBD1. CDR3 length: 15 residues. V shed 5 bases and J 1 base; nucleotides not matched to a gene: 5. Germline loops: CDR1 MNHEY, CDR2 SMNVEV (reference sequence). The CDR3: CASSGPGGGTDTQYF. CDR3 DNA sequence: TGTGCCAGCAGTGGTCCAGGGGGCGGCACAGATACGCAGTATTTT.

This chain links TRBV11-2 with TRBJ2-5, with D unclear. CDR3 length: 15 amino acids. The V end lost 1 base, the J end lost 11 bases, and 20 bases lay between the germline ends. CDR1 is SGHAT, CDR2 FQNNGV, per germline. The CDR3 spells CASSLGQVSYNEQYF. In DNA, the CDR3 is TGTGCCAGCAGCTTAGGGCAGGTTTCCTACAATGAGCAGTACTTC.

The chain joins TRBV7-2 to TRBJ2-7, with D possibly matching TRBD2 (5 bases). The CDR3 has 11 amino acids. Deletions cut 6 bases from V and 12 bases from J, with 15 bases between. CDR1 is SGHTA, CDR2 FQGNSA, per germline. The CDR3 region has the DNA TGTGCCAGCAGAGGTGGCGGGCTCTGGTACTTC. It encodes CASRGGGLWYF. Complete variable domain (other parts from reference TRBV7-2 and TRBJ2-7): GAGVSQSPSNKVTEKGKDVELRCDPISGHTALYWYRQSLGQGLEFLIYFQGNSAPDKSGLPSDRFSAERTGGSVSTLTIQRTQQEDSAVYLCASRGGGLWYFGPGTRLTVT.

The chain couples TRBV6-6 to TRBJ2-5; D unclear. This CDR3 comprises 11 residues. Trimming cost V 7 bases and J 11 bases, with 14 bases left between them. The germline V gene has CDR1 MNHNY and CDR2 SVGAGI (reference sequence). The chain's CDR3 is CASTRDNEQYF. The CDR3 DNA is TGTGCCAGCACGCGTGACAATGAGCAGTACTTC.

The chain joins TRBV6-8 to TRBJ1-6; 7 bases map to TRBD1. This CDR3 has 15 amino acids. With 6 bases clipped from V and 10 bases from J, the junction kept 12 bases outside the gene matches. Germline CDR1 and CDR2: MNHGY and SAAAGT. CDR3 DNA: TGTGCCAGCAGAAATTCAGGGGGAGGGAACTCACCCCTCCACTTT. Translating gives CASRNSGGGNSPLHF.